This TCR beta chain was documented in a study of blood T cell repertoires in COVID-19. Some clones are missing from TCRdb's copy, which holds only in-frame ones; the method was immunoSEQ multiplex PCR. The top ten clones hold more than 12% of a sample with tens of thousands of clones, around 78% of them seen once. This receptor was obtained from a human donor with active or convalescent COVID-19. The donor label of this sample is uncertain. Input material: peripheral blood.

The CDR3 DNA reads as TGTGCCAGCAGTTTTAGCCACCAGCCCTACGAGCAGTACTTC. Its translation: CASSFSHQPYEQYF. The chain recombines TRBV28 with TRBJ2-7; D not certain. CDR1 is MDHEN and CDR2 is SYDVKM in the germline V gene. The V gene lost 3 bases and the J gene lost 2 bases, with 11 bases spanning the gap. The CDR3 extends over 14 amino acids.